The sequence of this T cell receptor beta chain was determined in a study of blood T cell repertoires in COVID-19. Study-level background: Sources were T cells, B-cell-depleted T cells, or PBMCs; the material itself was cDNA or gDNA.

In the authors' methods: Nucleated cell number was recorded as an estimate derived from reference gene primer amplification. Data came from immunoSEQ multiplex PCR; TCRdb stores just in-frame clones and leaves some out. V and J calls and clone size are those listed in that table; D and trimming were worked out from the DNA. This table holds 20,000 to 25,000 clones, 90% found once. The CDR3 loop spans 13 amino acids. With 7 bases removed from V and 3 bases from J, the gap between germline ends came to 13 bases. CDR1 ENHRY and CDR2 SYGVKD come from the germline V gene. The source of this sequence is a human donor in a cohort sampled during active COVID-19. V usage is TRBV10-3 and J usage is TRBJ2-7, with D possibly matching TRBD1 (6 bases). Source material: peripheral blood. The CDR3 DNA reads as TGTGCCATCACCCCAGGGGCCGACTACGAGCAGTACTTC. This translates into CAITPGADYEQYF.